This T cell receptor (beta chain) is drawn from a study of breast tumors, draining lymph nodes, adjacent tissues. In regard to this clonotype: Its specificity is not known. A much larger clonotype is one base distant, so this may be a read error.

Axillary draining lymph nodes of breast cancer patients supplied the node samples. The CDR3 is made up of 14 amino acids. Germline V gene lookup returns CDR1 SGHRS and CDR2 YFSETQ. Findings and caveats of the study: Tumor TCR diversity was below lymph nodes but above nontumor tissue. Data fit most tumor T cells coming from lymph node, expanding in tumor. Data only fit, rather than demonstrated, lymph node origin of most tumor T cells. Luminal-like breast cancer showed significantly higher tumor–nontumor repertoire similarity than basal-like.

TCRdb re-called the multiplex PCR reads with MiXCR, one entry per CDR3 protein. Here the sample spans 90,000 to 120,000 distinct CDR3 sequences, about 20% being singletons. The clonotype comes from a female donor with breast cancer. Some clones in this sample may be carry-over from other donors' samples. The V call is TRBV5-1, the J call TRBJ1-4; no reliable D call. Sequences were obtained from axillary lymph node tissue. The CDR3 loop reads CASSLGGIGEKLSF. The CDR3 DNA reads as TGCGCCAGCAGCTTGGGAGGGATTGGGGAAAAACTGTCTTTT.